Reported below is one T cell receptor beta chain. Assay: immunoSEQ multiplex PCR; the TCRdb copy retains only in-frame clones and omits some. Of approximately 26,000 clones listed, 75% are singletons. The sample belongs to a study of preoperative IRX-2 immunotherapy in early breast cancer. The length of the CDR3 is 14 residues. Trimming removed 5 bases at V and 6 bases at J, with 14 bases between. Germline CDR1 is SGHNT and CDR2 is YENEEA. Treatment described: preoperative locoregional IRX-2 cytokine immunotherapy. Preoperative locoregional IRX-2 cytokine immunotherapy was tested in the phase Ib source study.

The receptor was isolated from a human donor with breast cancer. The sequencing used lymph node tissue, collected after IRX-2 immunotherapy. The chain carries TRBV11-3 and TRBJ2-1; tentatively, D is TRBD2 (6 bases). The DNA for the CDR3 is TGTGCCAGCAGCACCGGCTCCGGGGGCAATGAGCAGTTCTTC. Its translation is CASSTGSGGNEQFF.